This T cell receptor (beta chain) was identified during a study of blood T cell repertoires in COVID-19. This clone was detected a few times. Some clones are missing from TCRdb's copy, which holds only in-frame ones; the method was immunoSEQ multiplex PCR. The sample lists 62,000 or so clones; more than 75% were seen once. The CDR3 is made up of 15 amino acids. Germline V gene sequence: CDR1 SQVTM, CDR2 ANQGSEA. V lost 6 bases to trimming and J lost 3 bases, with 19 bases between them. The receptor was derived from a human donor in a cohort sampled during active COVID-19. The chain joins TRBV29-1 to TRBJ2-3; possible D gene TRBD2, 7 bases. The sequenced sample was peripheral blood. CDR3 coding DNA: TGCAGCGTAGGAGGGGGGGCATTGGGAACAGATACGCAGTATTTT. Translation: CSVGGGALGTDTQYF.